The text below deals with one T cell receptor beta chain. This clonotype was seen at least ten times. Its antigen remains unidentified. Base qualities are not recorded, but no much larger clone differs from it by a single base. TCR beta CDR3 regions were amplified from RNA transcripts. A first-round RT-PCR of the TCR CDR3 used the HTBI primer set with the Qiagen OneStep RT-PCR kit. Libraries were constructed in a second round of multiplex PCR, after which size selection and purification were performed. Libraries were sequenced paired-end with 100 bp reads on an Illumina HiSeq2000. In the paper's pipeline: Raw data were processed with SOAPnuke, discarding reads with adapters, uncalled bases, mean Phred below 15, or no exact constant-primer or identifier match. COPE v1.2.5 was used to merge the high-quality paired reads, and each unique nucleotide sequence was defined as a clonotype. MiTCR v1.1 was used to align clonotypes to the IMGT TRBV, TRBD and TRBJ reference segments. The analysis was restricted to V-J combinations with a frequency above 0.0001, which together covered around 99% of the repertoires. The TCS score was defined as the ratio of F50 (clonal expansion) to E x V (chaos), calculated using BLOSUM62-based TCRdist between CDR3 peptides within each V-J. Welch's t-statistics and random forest reduced fewer than 550 V-J features to roughly 13, which were used in a naive Bayes classifier (R e1071). TCRdb reworked the public reads: Q25 trimming with fastp, MiXCR clone assembly, productive beta chains retained. Each CDR3 protein appears once, grouped with its most common genes and DNA. These V and J calls are TCRdb output, not the study's own analysis. Recorded for this sample are 690,000 or so distinct CDR3 sequences; over 15% of them occurred a single time. The ten largest clones represent around 15% of the sample.

The sample comes from a study of T cells in Graves' hyperthyroidism and ophthalmopathy (dated by TCRdb to the late 2010s). Some background on the complete study: Peripheral blood was sampled at the time of initial diagnosis, prior to any treatment. To identify TCR V-J signatures that set the groups apart, the researchers used a discovery cohort of 100 patients, made up of fewer than 50 with Graves' ophthalmopathy and some 60 with stable Graves' hyperthyroidism. Prospective prediction of ophthalmopathy was tested in an independent validation cohort consisting of 18 to 20 hyperthyroidism patients and over 15 patients who later progressed to ophthalmopathy. The approximately 98 discovery patients were randomly divided into training and test sets at a 7:3 ratio. In addition, the study compared T-cell repertoires in thyroid tissue and in blood from five or six Graves' hyperthyroidism patients. Once sampling was done, hyperthyroidism patients were given methimazole at a starting dose of 30 mg daily, whereas ophthalmopathy patients were given high-dose intravenous methylprednisolone. TCR Vbeta CDR3 sequencing of roughly 140 peripheral blood samples (more than 40 ophthalmopathy, 75 hyperthyroidism and approximately 17 progressor patients) is reported in the paper.

Summary of the overall study and its limitations: Most expanded thyroid clonotypes (frequency above 0.001) were also found in blood, which suggests that blood repertoires may mirror thyroid immune responses. Sample size was not statistically predetermined, and investigators were not blinded to group allocation. In validation, the model predicted progression to ophthalmopathy with roughly 70% sensitivity and approximately 74% specificity, a median of 6.5 months before onset. In cross-validation, a model built on a 13 V-J signature told ophthalmopathy apart from stable hyperthyroidism with approximately 90% sensitivity and roughly 81% specificity, and in testing the same model reached 80%/75%.

Hyperthyroidism patients were newly diagnosed, had a disease duration of under 2 months, and were aged 18 to 65 years. The study excluded patients with uncontrolled infections, other autoimmune diseases, pregnancy or lactation. Diagnoses were based on clinical symptoms, serum thyroxine and TRAb, thyroid ultrasound and orbital computed tomography. Blood from progressor patients was drawn when they were first diagnosed with hyperthyroidism, before any ophthalmopathy symptoms appeared. PBMCs were separated from roughly 9.3 ml of fresh peripheral blood using Ficoll-Paque density gradient centrifugation. Patients classed as progressors first received a Graves' hyperthyroidism diagnosis and then went on to develop ophthalmopathy during follow-up. Total RNA was extracted using Trizol reagent, and RNA quality was assessed on an Agilent 2100 Bioanalyzer. This sequence was found in a woman between 50 and 59 years old with Graves' hyperthyroidism that later progressed to Graves' ophthalmopathy. Sample: blood.

The CDR3 loop reads CSARDIAGGPYEQYF. The DNA sequence is given as TGCAGTGCTAGAGACATAGCGGGGGGCCCTTACGAGCAGTACTTC. The chain links TRBV20-1 with TRBJ2-7; the central 10 bases match TRBD2. Sequences DFQATT (CDR1) and SNEGSKA (CDR2) are obtained from the germline V gene (reference sequence). Unmatched junction bases come to 6, with V trimmed by 0 bases and J by 4 bases. From the cysteine up to the phenylalanine, the CDR3 has a length of 15 residues. Only the CDR3 part of the read is kept: 45 bases, read in frame from the first base.